This is a list of T cell receptor beta chains from one sample in a study of blood T cell repertoires in COVID-19. The data were produced by immunoSEQ multiplex PCR, yet TCRdb's version contains in-frame clones alone and is incomplete. This sample yields roughly 200,000 clones, of which 86% are seen a single time; 2.5% to 3.5% belongs to the top ten. The sample taken for sequencing was PBMCs or T cells enriched from blood (not recorded which). These receptors all stem from a woman aged 45-59 years in a cohort exposed to, infected with or recovered from COVID-19 (not recorded which). Both conserved end residues are part of each CDR3. A D gene is named only where the DNA matches it firmly. Not all rows give a size; the values are once, few, many and, for expanded clones, a class.

NA	TRBV3-1/TRBV3-2	NA	TRBJ1-2	TGTGCCAGCAGCCAACGTAGCGCTAACTATGGCTACACCTTC	CASSQRSANYGYTF
NA	TRBV9	NA	TRBJ2-5	TGTGCCAGCAGCGTGTCATGGCAGAAAGAGACCCAGTACTTC	CASSVSWQKETQYF
TRBD1	TRBV6-5	NA	TRBJ1-1	TGTGCCAGCAGTTACTTACAGGGGGCTGAAGCTTTCTTT	CASSYLQGAEAFF
NA	TRBV11-3	few	TRBJ1-6	TGTGCCAGCAGCTTAGACAGGAATTCACCCCTCCACTTT	CASSLDRNSPLHF
TRBD1	TRBV5-4	NA	TRBJ1-2	TGTGCCAGCAGCTTGGTGACAGGGGGTAACTATGGCTACACCTTC	CASSLVTGGNYGYTF
NA	TRBV15	NA	TRBJ1-1	TGTGCCACCAGCAGAGGTACAGGGAACACTGAAGCTTTCTTT	CATSRGTGNTEAFF
TRBD1	TRBV2	NA	TRBJ1-2	TGTGCCAGCAGCCCGACAGGGGGGGACTATGGCTACACCTTC	CASSPTGGDYGYTF
NA	TRBV30	NA	TRBJ2-1	TGTGCCTGGAGTTTAGGTAGCCAGGGGCGAGGGATCTTC	CAWSLGSQGRGIF
NA	TRBV2	NA	TRBJ1-1	TGTGCCAGCAGGGGAGACCTAGCCCTGCCTGAAGCTTTCTTT	CASRGDLALPEAFF
TRBD1	TRBV3-1/TRBV3-2	NA	TRBJ2-7	TGTGCCAGCAGCCAAAGACTAGGCACCGGGACAGGGGGCTACGAGCAGTACTTC	CASSQRLGTGTGGYEQYF
TRBD2	TRBV7-3	once	TRBJ2-1	TGTGCCAGCAGCCTGACTAGCGGGGATTACAATGAGCAGTTCTTC	CASSLTSGDYNEQFF
TRBD1	TRBV7-2	NA	TRBJ1-4	TGTGCCAGCAGTTCTAGGACAGGTCGGGAAAAACTGTTTTTT	CASSSRTGREKLFF
TRBD2	TRBV6-6	NA	TRBJ2-1	TGTGCCAGCAGTCCTCAGCGGGGGGCAAGCTCCTACAATGAGCAGTTCTTC	CASSPQRGASSYNEQFF
NA	TRBV6-1	NA	TRBJ1-1	TGTGCCAGCAGTGTAGGTTGGGGGAGGACTGCCGGTGCAGGAAACACTGAAGCTTTCTTT	CASSVGWGRTAGAGNTEAFF
TRBD1	TRBV5-4	NA	TRBJ1-1	TGTGCCAGCAGCCTGACAGGGATGAACACTGAAGCTTTCTTT	CASSLTGMNTEAFF
TRBD2	TRBV5-5	NA	TRBJ2-7	TGTGCCAGCAGTGTTGGGGGGGAATACGAGCAGTACTTC	CASSVGGEYEQYF
NA	TRBV30	NA	TRBJ1-2	TGTGCCTGGAGTCGACCCCGGGGGGGGAACTATGGCTACACCTTC	CAWSRPRGGNYGYTF
TRBD1	TRBV28	NA	TRBJ1-1	TGTGCCAGCAGTTTACACAGGGGGAACACTGAAGCTTTCTTT	CASSLHRGNTEAFF
NA	TRBV18	NA	TRBJ1-4	TGTGCCAGCTCACCACGGGGGGCAACTAATGAAAAACTGTTTTTT	CASSPRGATNEKLFF
NA	TRBV5-1	NA	TRBJ2-1	TGCGCCAGCTCGACGATACAGGGAATGGGTGAGCAGTTCTTC	CASSTIQGMGEQFF
TRBD1	TRBV19	NA	TRBJ2-3	TGTGCCAGTAGTAGACAGGGGTACACAGATACGCAGTATTTT	CASSRQGYTDTQYF
NA	TRBV18	NA	TRBJ1-4	TGTGCCAGCTCACGGACAGCTGATAATGAAAAACTGTTTTTT	CASSRTADNEKLFF
TRBD1	TRBV11-2	NA	TRBJ1-2	TGTGCCAGCAGTAATACAGGGGTGGATGGCTACACCTTC	CASSNTGVDGYTF
TRBD1	TRBV28	NA	TRBJ1-2	TGTGCCAGCAGACTACAGGGGAACTATGGCTACACCTTC	CASRLQGNYGYTF
TRBD2	TRBV10-3	once	TRBJ2-3	TGTGCCACGCTCGTAGCGGGGGGGCAAGATACGCAGTATTTT	CATLVAGGQDTQYF
TRBD1	TRBV5-1	NA	TRBJ1-2	TGCGCCAGCAGCCGCCAACTACAGGGGGACTATGGCTACACCTTC	CASSRQLQGDYGYTF
NA	TRBV20-1	once	TRBJ1-5	TGCAGTGCTAGTTCGACAGGAGATCAGCCCCAGCATTTT	CSASSTGDQPQHF
TRBD1	TRBV7-9	NA	TRBJ1-1	TGTGCCAGCAGCTTATTGACAGGGACTGAAGCTTTCTTT	CASSLLTGTEAFF
TRBD2	TRBV7-2	NA	TRBJ2-7	TGTGCCAGCAGCTCGGGTCCCGGGACTAGCGGGGGGGCCTACGAGCAGTACTTC	CASSSGPGTSGGAYEQYF
NA	TRBV5-1	NA	TRBJ2-2	TGCGCCAGCAGCTTGGATCGGGGGGCATCCGGGGAGCTGTTTTTT	CASSLDRGASGELFF
TRBD1	TRBV6-5	NA	TRBJ1-6	TGTGCCAGCAGCGAGCGCCGGACAGGGCCTTCACCCCTCCACTTT	CASSERRTGPSPLHF
NA	TRBV19	NA	TRBJ2-5	TGTGCCAGTAGTATAGGATGGGGAGGTAAAGAGACCCAGTACTTC	CASSIGWGGKETQYF
NA	TRBV4-2	NA	TRBJ1-3	TGTGCCAGCAGCCAAGTCGACAGCGGGGCTGGAAACACCATATATTTT	CASSQVDSGAGNTIYF
NA	TRBV5-1	NA	TRBJ1-2	TGCGCCAGCAGCTTGGGAGCGTTCCAGAATGGCTACACCTTC	CASSLGAFQNGYTF
NA	TRBV6-5	NA	TRBJ1-4	TGTGCCAGCAGTTACTTTGGAGCAACTAATGAAAAACTGTTTTTT	CASSYFGATNEKLFF
NA	TRBV6-2/TRBV6-3	NA	TRBJ2-3	TGTGCCAGCAGGCCTCCGGGTGGAGATACGCAGTATTTT	CASRPPGGDTQYF
TRBD1	TRBV28	once	TRBJ1-2	TGTGCCAGCAGTTCAGGGACAGGGGTTTTCTATGGCTACACCTTC	CASSSGTGVFYGYTF
TRBD1	TRBV19	NA	TRBJ2-6	TGTGCCAGTAGGGACAGGGTGAACTCTGGGGCCAACGTCCTGACTTTC	CASRDRVNSGANVLTF
NA	TRBV28	once	TRBJ1-3	TGTGCCAGCACCCCAGCGGGGGGCCACTCTGGAAACACCATATATTTT	CASTPAGGHSGNTIYF
TRBD2	TRBV9	NA	TRBJ2-1	TGTGCCAGCAGCCCGGGACTAGCGGGCTACAATGAGCAGTTCTTC	CASSPGLAGYNEQFF
TRBD1	TRBV28	NA	TRBJ1-2	TGTGCCAGCAGACCCCCAGGGGGCTATGGCTACACCTTC	CASRPPGGYGYTF
NA	TRBV19	NA	TRBJ1-1	TGTGCCAGTCGATCCCCGTGGGGAGACACTGAAGCTTTCTTT	CASRSPWGDTEAFF
TRBD2	TRBV4-2	NA	TRBJ2-5	TGTGCCAGCAGCCCACTAACTAGCGGATTACAAGAGACCCAGTACTTC	CASSPLTSGLQETQYF
TRBD1	TRBV6-1	once	TRBJ2-7	TGTGCCAGCAGTGAATCAGGGACAGCGTACGAGCAGTACTTC	CASSESGTAYEQYF
TRBD1	TRBV5-6	NA	TRBJ1-2	TGTGCCAGCAGCTTGGGACAGGGAGACTATGGCTACACCTTC	CASSLGQGDYGYTF
NA	TRBV7-6	NA	TRBJ2-1	TGTGCCAGCAGCTCCCCTGGGAGGGGGGGTGAGCAGTTCTTC	CASSSPGRGGEQFF
TRBD1	TRBV5-1	NA	TRBJ2-5	TGCGCCAGCAGCTTGGCCCGGACAGGGATTTCGCAAGAGACCCAGTACTTC	CASSLARTGISQETQYF
NA	TRBV12-2	once	TRBJ1-2	TGTGCAAGTCGCTTAGCCCAGGGGGATGGCTATGGCTACACCTTC	CASRLAQGDGYGYTF
NA	TRBV5-4	NA	TRBJ2-1	TGTGCCAGCAGCTCCCCCAGGGGCTGGGAGCAGTTCTTC	CASSSPRGWEQFF
TRBD2	TRBV2	NA	TRBJ2-1	TGTGCCAGCACCCCAGAATCCGGGGGGGATAATGAGCAGTTCTTC	CASTPESGGDNEQFF
NA	TRBV9	NA	TRBJ1-3	TGTGCCAGCAGCGTAGGTTCAGGGACTGGAAACACCATATATTTT	CASSVGSGTGNTIYF
TRBD1	TRBV13	NA	TRBJ1-1	TGTGCCAGCAGCGCTCGGACAGGGGCTCCCCCTGAAGCTTTCTTT	CASSARTGAPPEAFF
NA	TRBV28	once	TRBJ1-2	TGTGCCAGCAGTCCGTCTGGGATAGGGGTTTCCTATGGCTACACCTTC	CASSPSGIGVSYGYTF
NA	TRBV10-3	NA	TRBJ1-1	TGTGCCATCAGTAATGCGCCGGACACTGAAGCTTTCTTT	CAISNAPDTEAFF
NA	TRBV6-5	NA	TRBJ1-1	TGTGCCAGCAGTTACTCGTACACCTTAGCCACTGAAGCTTTCTTT	CASSYSYTLATEAFF
NA	TRBV7-9	NA	TRBJ2-1	TGTGCCAGCAGCTTAGGAGAGAATGAGCAGTTCTTC	CASSLGENEQFF
NA	TRBV7-9	NA	TRBJ1-1	TGTGCCAGCATCATTACAAAACGGGGGGGTTATCCGTTGTTAACTGAAGCTTTCTTT	CASIITKRGGYPLLTEAFF
TRBD1	TRBV2	few	TRBJ2-7	TGTGCCAGCAGTACACAACAGGGGACATCGGACGAGCAGTACTTC	CASSTQQGTSDEQYF
TRBD1	TRBV28	NA	TRBJ2-5	TGTGCCAGCAGTTGGGACAGGGAGAATCAAGAGACCCAGTACTTC	CASSWDRENQETQYF
TRBD1	TRBV9	NA	TRBJ2-2	TGTGCCAGCAGCGTACTTGGACAGGGGAACACCGGGGAGCTGTTTTTT	CASSVLGQGNTGELFF